A selection of T cell receptor beta chains follows, all from one sample in a study of blood T cell repertoires in COVID-19. Measured with immunoSEQ multiplex PCR; TCRdb has only the in-frame clones, and not every one. The table shows under 250,000 clones, with around 86% occurring only once. The sequencing sample was made of peripheral blood. The receptors originated from a woman aged 80 or over with COVID-19, enrolled during active disease. The CDR3 runs from the conserved cysteine through the conserved F or W. Each record gives: V gene, D gene, clone size, J gene, CDR3 protein, CDR3 DNA. The D gene is left open where the match is weak. A row's size may be missing; if present it is once, few, many or a size class.

>TRBV2|TRBD2|-|TRBJ2-3
CASSQRGLAANTDTQYF
TGTGCCAGCAGTCAAAGGGGACTAGCGGCGAACACAGATACGCAGTATTTT
>TRBV3-1/TRBV3-2|-|-|TRBJ1-6
CASSTISGPLHF
TGTGCCAGCAGCACGATATCCGGGCCCCTCCACTTT
>TRBV2|-|-|TRBJ1-2
CASSVGEDYGYTF
TGTGCCAGCAGTGTAGGTGAGGACTATGGCTACACCTTC
>TRBV11-2|-|once|TRBJ1-1
CASNPGGGRTEAFF
TGTGCCAGCAACCCGGGGGGAGGAAGGACTGAAGCTTTCTTT
>TRBV3-1/TRBV3-2|TRBD2|once|TRBJ2-3
CASSPGRGDTQYF
TGTGCCAGCAGCCCTGGGAGGGGCGATACGCAGTATTTT
>TRBV12-3/TRBV12-4|-|-|TRBJ1-2
CASSPQTVNGYTF
TGTGCCAGCAGTCCACAGACAGTTAATGGCTACACCTTC
>TRBV5-1|TRBD2|once|TRBJ2-3
CASSLAGLVGTDTQYF
TGCGCCAGCAGCTTGGCCGGACTAGTCGGCACAGATACGCAGTATTTT
>TRBV28|-|once|TRBJ1-2
CAGSSQGHGYTF
TGTGCCGGCAGTTCCCAGGGCCATGGCTACACCTTC
>TRBV6-4|-|-|TRBJ1-1
CASSDCSGSMNTEAFF
TGTGCCAGCAGTGACTGTTCAGGGTCGATGAACACTGAAGCTTTCTTT
>TRBV5-1|TRBD2|-|TRBJ2-5
CASQSSGWGETQYF
TGCGCCAGTCAGTCTAGCGGGTGGGGAGAGACCCAGTACTTC
>TRBV29-1|-|-|TRBJ1-1
CSVPQGNTEAFF
TGCAGCGTGCCTCAGGGGAACACTGAAGCTTTCTTT
>TRBV10-1|TRBD1|-|TRBJ2-1
CASSESTGTYNEQFF
TGCGCCAGCAGTGAGTCGACAGGGACGTACAATGAGCAGTTCTTC
>TRBV11-2|-|-|TRBJ2-1
CASSLGGGPIYEQFF
TGTGCCAGCAGCTTAGGGGGGGGGCCTATCTATGAGCAGTTCTTC
>TRBV5-1|TRBD1|-|TRBJ2-1
CASSLVPGQYNEQFF
TGCGCCAGCAGCTTGGTGCCGGGACAGTACAATGAGCAGTTCTTC
>TRBV5-5|TRBD2|-|TRBJ2-3
CASSLETSGGPTDTQYF
TGTGCCAGCAGCTTGGAGACTAGCGGGGGGCCCACAGATACGCAGTATTTT
>TRBV2|TRBD1|-|TRBJ1-6
CASNRGAGESPLHF
TGTGCCAGCAACAGGGGGGCAGGGGAATCACCCCTCCACTTT
>TRBV7-2|-|-|TRBJ1-6
CASSILGASSYNSPLHF
TGTGCCAGCAGCATCCTAGGGGCGAGCTCCTATAATTCACCCCTCCACTTT
>TRBV28|TRBD1|-|TRBJ2-7
CASSLPGTGSYEQYF
TGTGCCAGCAGTCTTCCCGGGACAGGGTCCTACGAGCAGTACTTC
>TRBV4-2|TRBD1|-|TRBJ2-6
CASSLTGTDSGANVLTF
TGTGCCAGCAGCCTCACCGGGACAGACTCTGGGGCCAACGTCCTGACTTTC
>TRBV7-9|TRBD1|-|TRBJ1-2
CASSPQGGGHGYTF
TGTGCCAGCAGCCCACAAGGAGGGGGCCATGGCTACACCTTC
>TRBV29-1|TRBD1|few|TRBJ1-2
CSVEVLGQGDGYTF
TGCAGCGTTGAAGTGTTGGGACAGGGTGATGGCTACACCTTC
>TRBV6-6|TRBD2|-|TRBJ2-1
CASTGLAGGNEQFF
TGTGCCAGCACCGGACTAGCGGGGGGCAATGAGCAGTTCTTC
>TRBV28|TRBD1|-|TRBJ1-2
CASSSGTGGGYGYTF
TGTGCCAGCAGTTCCGGGACAGGGGGGGGCTATGGCTACACCTTC
>TRBV27|-|-|TRBJ2-5
CASSLSPGIQETQYF
TGTGCCAGCAGTTTATCTCCCGGGATCCAAGAGACCCAGTACTTC
>TRBV28|-|-|TRBJ1-4
CASKRLQGSGGKLFF
TGTGCCAGCAAGCGGTTACAGGGCTCCGGCGGAAAACTGTTTTTT
>TRBV20-1|-|few|TRBJ1-1
CSASRQGNTEAFF
TGCAGTGCTAGTCGGCAGGGGAACACTGAAGCTTTCTTT
>TRBV27|-|-|TRBJ2-1
CASTFSGIYNEQFF
TGTGCCAGCACGTTTTCGGGGATTTACAATGAGCAGTTCTTC
>TRBV18|TRBD2|-|TRBJ2-3
CASSPLQRGVTDTQYF
TGTGCCAGCTCACCATTACAGCGGGGGGTTACAGATACGCAGTATTTT
>TRBV6-5|-|-|TRBJ2-5
CASSYSVLLQETQYF
TGTGCCAGCAGTTACTCAGTCCTGCTACAAGAGACCCAGTACTTC
>TRBV7-9|-|-|TRBJ2-5
CASTAGETQYF
TGTGCCAGCACCGCGGGGGAGACCCAGTACTTC
>TRBV29-1|-|-|TRBJ2-2
CSVLSGNTGELFF
TGCAGCGTGCTTAGCGGGAACACCGGGGAGCTGTTTTTT
>TRBV9|-|once|TRBJ1-1
CASSVYQINGNTEAFF
TGTGCCAGCAGCGTATACCAGATAAATGGGAACACTGAAGCTTTCTTT
>TRBV24-1|-|-|TRBJ1-1
CATSDGRSAFF
TGTGCCACCAGTGACGGGAGATCGGCTTTCTTT
>TRBV30|-|-|TRBJ1-2
CAWSVATNGYTF
TGTGCCTGGAGTGTAGCTACGAATGGCTACACCTTC
>TRBV29-1|TRBD2|-|TRBJ2-1
CSVQRGDSYNEQFF
TGCAGCGTTCAGCGGGGGGATTCCTACAATGAGCAGTTCTTC
>TRBV3-1/TRBV3-2|TRBD1|few|TRBJ2-3
CASSPDREAQYF
TGTGCCAGCAGCCCGGACAGGGAGGCGCAGTATTTT
>TRBV15|-|-|TRBJ1-5
CATSREGSSYQPQHF
TGTGCCACCAGCAGAGAGGGCAGTTCCTATCAGCCCCAGCATTTT
>TRBV18|-|few|TRBJ1-2
CASSPSRENYGYTF
TGTGCCAGCTCACCCAGCAGGGAAAACTATGGCTACACCTTC
>TRBV11-2|-|-|TRBJ1-1
CASTLTGNTEAFF
TGTGCCAGCACCTTGACAGGAAACACTGAAGCTTTCTTT
>TRBV28|-|-|TRBJ1-4
CASSSEGQKNEKLFF
TGTGCCAGCAGCTCAGAAGGACAGAAGAATGAAAAACTGTTTTTT
>TRBV7-2|-|-|TRBJ2-7
CASSLAGDRGGPIEQYF
TGTGCCAGCAGCCTAGCGGGGGACAGGGGAGGCCCTATCGAGCAGTACTTC
>TRBV6-6|-|-|TRBJ1-1
CASRITGTSEAFF
TGTGCCAGCAGAATAACAGGGACCTCTGAAGCTTTCTTT
>TRBV11-2|-|-|TRBJ2-2
CASSTSTGELFF
TGTGCCAGCAGCACGAGTACCGGGGAGCTGTTTTTT
>TRBV5-5|-|-|TRBJ1-1
CASSSITGRGNTEAFF
TGTGCCAGCAGCTCTATTACAGGGAGGGGGAACACTGAAGCTTTCTTT
>TRBV25-1|-|once|TRBJ2-1
CASSESGISYNEQFF
TGTGCCAGCAGTGAGTCGGGGATCTCTTACAATGAGCAGTTCTTC
>TRBV9|-|once|TRBJ1-1
CASSVSHDSNTEAFF
TGTGCCAGCAGTGTGTCCCACGACAGTAACACTGAAGCTTTCTTT
>TRBV28|TRBD2|-|TRBJ2-2
CASSPREGLGTGELFF
TGTGCCAGCAGTCCCCGGGAGGGACTGGGCACCGGGGAGCTGTTTTTT
>TRBV18|-|-|TRBJ1-4
CASSPPLAGRAEKLFF
TGTGCCAGCTCACCACCGTTGGCAGGGAGGGCTGAAAAACTGTTTTTT
>TRBV5-1|-|-|TRBJ2-2
CASSPTVVANTGELFF
TGCGCCAGCAGTCCAACTGTGGTAGCGAACACCGGGGAGCTGTTTTTT
>TRBV6-2/TRBV6-3|-|-|TRBJ2-1
CASSYDRGNEQFF
TGTGCCAGCAGTTACGATAGGGGGAATGAGCAGTTCTTC
>TRBV28|-|-|TRBJ1-1
CATSGGVAEAFF
TGTGCCACCTCCGGGGGGGTAGCTGAAGCTTTCTTT
>TRBV4-2|-|-|TRBJ1-4
CASSQDRQATNEKLFF
TGTGCCAGCAGCCAAGATCGGCAGGCAACTAATGAAAAACTGTTTTTT
>TRBV19|TRBD2|-|TRBJ2-5
CASSIDGTSRGETQYF
TGTGCCAGTAGTATAGATGGGACTAGTAGGGGTGAGACCCAGTACTTC
>TRBV6-1|TRBD1|-|TRBJ1-2
CASSEPGQANYGYTF
TGTGCCAGCAGTGAGCCGGGACAGGCTAACTATGGCTACACCTTC
>TRBV29-1|TRBD1|few|TRBJ1-4
CSGTGATNEKLFF
TGCAGCGGAACAGGGGCAACTAATGAAAAACTGTTTTTT
>TRBV7-6|-|-|TRBJ2-5
CASSLSPQSAGETQYF
TGTGCCAGCAGCTTAAGCCCTCAAAGCGCGGGGGAGACCCAGTACTTC
>TRBV3-1/TRBV3-2|TRBD2|-|TRBJ2-5
CASSLAGIQGTQYF
TGTGCCAGCAGCCTAGCGGGGATTCAGGGGACCCAGTACTTC
>TRBV11-2|-|-|TRBJ1-6
CASSLSGTGRESPLHF
TGTGCCAGCAGCTTAAGCGGGACTGGGCGGGAGTCACCCCTCCACTTT
>TRBV19|-|-|TRBJ1-2
CASSKNRADYGYTF
TGTGCCAGTAGTAAAAACAGAGCCGACTATGGCTACACCTTC